This T cell receptor beta chain stems from a study of siplizumab effects on memory and regulatory T cells. Germline V CDR1 and CDR2: SGHRS, YFSETQ. Trimming took off 2 bases at V and 0 bases at J, with 3 bases between the two ends. This CDR3 has 13 residues. Notes on this clone: Its antigen is as yet unknown.

TCRdb keeps only in-frame clones here, not all; method: immunoSEQ multiplex PCR. Among some 64,000 clones, around 80% were seen once, and the ten largest hold about 0.4%. Notes on the study in general: Among mappable alloreactive CD4+ clones, the Treg-derived fraction averaged around 66% with siplizumab versus more than 25% in controls. Confirmatory evidence of suppressive function in proliferating siplizumab-culture Tregs was not obtained. Memory cells seemed less diverse than naive T cells, which seemed major alloresponse contributors.

Sequence data were generated for unstimulated naive, memory, effector memory and TEMRA subsets in a few donor pairs. The specimen sequenced was memory CD4+ T cells sorted from blood. The rearrangement joins TRBV5-1 to TRBJ1-5, with unresolved D. The TCR sequence derives from a human donor in good health. CDR3 sequence: CASSFGSNQPQHF. The CDR3 coding sequence is TGCGCCAGCAGCTTCGGTAGCAATCAGCCCCAGCATTTT.